The rows below give T cell receptor beta chains drawn from one sample of a study of blood T cell repertoires in COVID-19. The assay was immunoSEQ multiplex PCR, and TCRdb's table has in-frame clones only and misses some. In the table there are about 65,000 clones, 80% to 90% of which are singletons. Input material: peripheral blood. All receptors come from a man aged 80 or over with acute or convalescent COVID-19. CDR3s include the opening cysteine and the closing phenylalanine or tryptophan. The order of the fields is clone size, D gene, V gene, J gene, CDR3 protein, CDR3 DNA. D genes are given only for firm matches. Size tells how often a clone was seen (once, few, many) or the class of an expanded clone, and some rows leave it out.

abundance: -
d_gene: -
v_gene: TRBV2
j_gene: TRBJ2-3
CDR3aa: CASSKQGSDTQYF
CDR3nt: TGTGCCAGCAGCAAACAGGGCTCAGATACGCAGTATTTT

abundance: -
d_gene: -
v_gene: TRBV19
j_gene: TRBJ2-6
CDR3aa: CASSSVGISGANVLTF
CDR3nt: TGTGCCAGTAGTAGCGTCGGGATCTCTGGGGCCAACGTCCTGACTTTC

abundance: -
d_gene: -
v_gene: TRBV4-1
j_gene: TRBJ1-2
CDR3aa: CASSRSGYDGYTF
CDR3nt: TGCGCCAGCAGCCGGTCAGGGTATGATGGCTACACCTTC

abundance: -
d_gene: -
v_gene: TRBV6-5
j_gene: TRBJ1-5
CDR3aa: CASRLQGGSNQPQHF
CDR3nt: TGTGCCAGCAGATTACAGGGCGGGAGCAATCAGCCCCAGCATTTT

abundance: -
d_gene: TRBD1
v_gene: TRBV5-4
j_gene: TRBJ1-4
CDR3aa: CASSSDRGGGEKLFF
CDR3nt: TGTGCCAGCAGCTCGGACAGGGGCGGTGGTGAAAAACTGTTTTTT

abundance: few
d_gene: -
v_gene: TRBV29-1
j_gene: TRBJ1-2
CDR3aa: CSASEGGGYGYTF
CDR3nt: TGCAGCGCCTCGGAGGGCGGGGGCTATGGCTACACCTTC

abundance: -
d_gene: -
v_gene: TRBV6-5
j_gene: TRBJ2-7
CDR3aa: CASSYDRVSYEQYF
CDR3nt: TGTGCCAGCAGTTACGATCGCGTTAGCTACGAGCAGTACTTC

abundance: -
d_gene: -
v_gene: TRBV7-2
j_gene: TRBJ1-1
CDR3aa: CASSFPAGGGNRNTEAFF
CDR3nt: TGTGCCAGCAGCTTTCCCGCAGGCGGAGGGAATCGGAACACTGAAGCTTTCTTT

abundance: once
d_gene: -
v_gene: TRBV10-3
j_gene: TRBJ1-4
CDR3aa: CAISDPLLEGEKLFF
CDR3nt: TGTGCCATCAGTGATCCTCTACTAGAGGGCGAAAAACTGTTTTTT

abundance: -
d_gene: -
v_gene: TRBV19
j_gene: TRBJ2-5
CDR3aa: CASSISGETWGIQETQYF
CDR3nt: TGTGCCAGTAGTATAAGCGGTGAGACATGGGGAATACAAGAGACCCAGTACTTC

abundance: -
d_gene: -
v_gene: TRBV5-6
j_gene: TRBJ1-1
CDR3aa: CASSETPNTEAFF
CDR3nt: TGTGCCAGCAGCGAGACACCGAACACTGAAGCTTTCTTT

abundance: -
d_gene: TRBD1
v_gene: TRBV6-5
j_gene: TRBJ2-7
CDR3aa: CASSRTGGHSYF
CDR3nt: TGTGCCAGCAGCCGAACAGGGGGCCATTCGTACTTC

abundance: once
d_gene: TRBD1
v_gene: TRBV15
j_gene: TRBJ2-1
CDR3aa: CATSRLTGTPYNEQFF
CDR3nt: TGTGCCACCAGCAGACTGACAGGGACGCCCTACAATGAGCAGTTCTTC

abundance: -
d_gene: -
v_gene: TRBV9
j_gene: TRBJ2-7
CDR3aa: CASSVNRTFSYEQYF
CDR3nt: TGTGCCAGCAGCGTAAATCGGACTTTCTCCTACGAGCAGTACTTC

abundance: -
d_gene: TRBD2
v_gene: TRBV4-1
j_gene: TRBJ2-3
CDR3aa: CASSHGSLAGGTDTQYF
CDR3nt: TGCGCCAGCAGCCACGGATCCCTAGCGGGGGGCACAGATACGCAGTATTTT

abundance: -
d_gene: -
v_gene: TRBV13
j_gene: TRBJ1-1
CDR3aa: CASSLDTPGTEAFF
CDR3nt: TGTGCCAGCAGCTTAGACACCCCAGGCACTGAAGCTTTCTTT

abundance: -
d_gene: TRBD1
v_gene: TRBV11-3
j_gene: TRBJ1-4
CDR3aa: CASSSTGVSNEKLFF
CDR3nt: TGTGCCAGCAGCTCTACAGGGGTTTCTAATGAAAAACTGTTTTTT

abundance: -
d_gene: TRBD1
v_gene: TRBV19
j_gene: TRBJ2-2
CDR3aa: CASSTDRVGSGELFF
CDR3nt: TGTGCCAGTAGTACGGACAGGGTTGGAAGCGGGGAGCTGTTTTTT

abundance: -
d_gene: TRBD1
v_gene: TRBV6-5
j_gene: TRBJ1-1
CDR3aa: CASSLDRGLDTEAFF
CDR3nt: TGTGCCAGCAGCCTGGACAGGGGGCTGGACACTGAAGCTTTCTTT

abundance: -
d_gene: -
v_gene: TRBV2
j_gene: TRBJ2-5
CDR3aa: CASKGSRWETQYF
CDR3nt: TGTGCCAGCAAGGGGTCCCGGTGGGAGACCCAGTACTTC

abundance: -
d_gene: -
v_gene: TRBV24-1
j_gene: TRBJ2-2
CDR3aa: CATRGHGETGELFF
CDR3nt: TGTGCCACCAGGGGACACGGGGAAACCGGGGAGCTGTTTTTT

abundance: once
d_gene: TRBD2
v_gene: TRBV19
j_gene: TRBJ2-3
CDR3aa: CASSTGGATDTQYF
CDR3nt: TGTGCCAGTAGTACCGGGGGGGCCACAGATACGCAGTATTTT

abundance: few
d_gene: TRBD1
v_gene: TRBV19
j_gene: TRBJ1-4
CDR3aa: CASSNNRGSEKLFF
CDR3nt: TGTGCCAGTAGTAACAACAGGGGTTCAGAGAAACTGTTTTTT

abundance: -
d_gene: -
v_gene: TRBV5-6
j_gene: TRBJ1-2
CDR3aa: CASSLVIQGAGYTF
CDR3nt: TGTGCCAGCAGCTTGGTAATCCAAGGGGCTGGCTACACCTTC

abundance: -
d_gene: -
v_gene: TRBV27
j_gene: TRBJ2-3
CDR3aa: CASRGANTDTQYF
CDR3nt: TGTGCCAGCAGGGGAGCTAACACAGATACGCAGTATTTT

abundance: -
d_gene: -
v_gene: TRBV5-1
j_gene: TRBJ2-7
CDR3aa: CASSLIQGSEQYF
CDR3nt: TGCGCCAGCAGCTTGATTCAAGGGAGCGAGCAGTACTTC

abundance: few
d_gene: TRBD2
v_gene: TRBV3-1/TRBV3-2
j_gene: TRBJ2-3
CDR3aa: CASSRSGGTDTQYF
CDR3nt: TGTGCCAGCAGCCGTAGCGGGGGGACAGATACGCAGTATTTT

abundance: -
d_gene: TRBD1
v_gene: TRBV24-1
j_gene: TRBJ2-5
CDR3aa: CATSDPGTGGETQYF
CDR3nt: TGTGCCACCAGTGACCCCGGGACAGGAGGAGAGACCCAGTACTTC

abundance: -
d_gene: -
v_gene: TRBV6-6
j_gene: TRBJ1-1
CDR3aa: CASTPQGFTEAFF
CDR3nt: TGTGCCAGCACACCCCAGGGATTCACTGAAGCTTTCTTT

abundance: -
d_gene: -
v_gene: TRBV18
j_gene: TRBJ1-1
CDR3aa: CASSPRGGEAFF
CDR3nt: TGTGCCAGCTCCCCCAGAGGAGGTGAAGCTTTCTTT

abundance: -
d_gene: TRBD1
v_gene: TRBV5-1
j_gene: TRBJ1-2
CDR3aa: CASSLVTGGRANYGYTF
CDR3nt: TGCGCCAGCAGCTTGGTTACAGGGGGCCGAGCTAACTATGGCTACACCTTC

abundance: -
d_gene: TRBD1
v_gene: TRBV6-5
j_gene: TRBJ1-1
CDR3aa: CASRSQGHTEAFF
CDR3nt: TGTGCCAGCAGATCACAGGGGCACACTGAAGCTTTCTTT

abundance: -
d_gene: -
v_gene: TRBV25-1
j_gene: TRBJ1-1
CDR3aa: CASSDPGIEAFF
CDR3nt: TGTGCCAGCAGTGATCCCGGGATTGAAGCTTTCTTT

abundance: -
d_gene: TRBD1
v_gene: TRBV6-5
j_gene: TRBJ2-1
CDR3aa: CASMNRGSYNEQFF
CDR3nt: TGTGCCAGCATGAACAGGGGGTCCTACAATGAGCAGTTCTTC

abundance: -
d_gene: TRBD1
v_gene: TRBV7-9
j_gene: TRBJ1-6
CDR3aa: CASSHRGQDRNSPLHF
CDR3nt: TGTGCCAGCAGTCACAGGGGGCAGGATAGAAATTCACCCCTCCACTTT

abundance: -
d_gene: -
v_gene: TRBV18
j_gene: TRBJ2-5
CDR3aa: CASSPKGVQETQYF
CDR3nt: TGTGCCAGCTCACCAAAGGGGGTCCAAGAGACCCAGTACTTC

abundance: -
d_gene: -
v_gene: TRBV13
j_gene: TRBJ1-1
CDR3aa: CASSFMASVAFF
CDR3nt: TGTGCCAGCAGTTTTATGGCTTCTGTTGCTTTCTTT

abundance: -
d_gene: -
v_gene: TRBV11-2
j_gene: TRBJ1-1
CDR3aa: CASSSGRAFRGEAFF
CDR3nt: TGTGCCAGCAGCTCTGGCAGGGCGTTTCGTGGTGAAGCTTTCTTT

abundance: once
d_gene: -
v_gene: TRBV30
j_gene: TRBJ2-7
CDR3aa: CAWRRELGSYEQYF
CDR3nt: TGTGCCTGGAGAAGGGAGTTGGGCTCCTACGAGCAGTACTTC

abundance: -
d_gene: -
v_gene: TRBV14
j_gene: TRBJ2-3
CDR3aa: CASSPFSGDTQYF
CDR3nt: TGTGCCAGCAGTCCATTCAGTGGTGATACGCAGTATTTT

abundance: -
d_gene: TRBD2
v_gene: TRBV7-9
j_gene: TRBJ2-5
CDR3aa: CASSSRTSGQETQYF
CDR3nt: TGTGCCAGCAGCTCCAGGACTAGCGGACAAGAGACCCAGTACTTC

abundance: -
d_gene: -
v_gene: TRBV10-3
j_gene: TRBJ2-3
CDR3aa: CAISEWGPDTQYF
CDR3nt: TGTGCCATCAGTGAGTGGGGCCCAGATACGCAGTATTTT

abundance: -
d_gene: -
v_gene: TRBV11-2
j_gene: TRBJ1-6
CDR3aa: CASSLQVGFSPLHF
CDR3nt: TGTGCCAGCAGCTTACAGGTCGGTTTTTCACCCCTCCACTTT

abundance: -
d_gene: -
v_gene: TRBV5-1
j_gene: TRBJ1-2
CDR3aa: CASSLGQGKDGYTF
CDR3nt: TGCGCCAGCAGCTTGGGGCAGGGCAAGGATGGCTACACCTTC